This T cell receptor (beta chain) was found in a study of blood T cell repertoires in COVID-19. Study summary: T cells, B-cell-depleted T cells, or PBMCs provided the cDNA or gDNA that served as material.

Produced via immunoSEQ multiplex PCR; TCRdb's table is partial and in-frame only. The sample has some 350,000 clones, roughly 90% seen once. Trimming at V came to 4 bases and at J to 3 bases, leaving 6 bases not matched to a gene. CDR3 length: 14 residues. Germline CDR1 reads SGHDN; CDR2 reads FVKESK. This clone was counted a few times. Sequencing input: peripheral blood. The TCR originated in a woman in her seventies with COVID-19, enrolled during active disease. The rearrangement joins TRBV14 to TRBJ2-7; TRBD1 agrees at 7 bases. The DNA of the CDR3 is TGTGCCAGCAGCCGTAGGGACAGCAACTACGAGCAGTACTTC. Protein product: CASSRRDSNYEQYF.